Listed here are 31 T cell receptor beta chains from one sample, sequenced in a study of blood T cell repertoires in COVID-19. Clones were sequenced by immunoSEQ multiplex PCR, and TCRdb holds only the in-frame ones, with some missing. The repertoire holds under 110,000 clones, with around 84% as singletons. Sequencing input: peripheral blood. These receptors were taken from a woman between 70 and 85 years old with active or convalescent COVID-19.

This clone was seen more than once but under ten times. This chain links TRBV20-1 with TRBJ2-7; weak D call: TRBD1 (5 bases). Per germline, CDR1 DFQATT and CDR2 SNEGSKA (reference sequence). V lost 3 bases and J 3 bases, leaving 9 bases between the germline ends. This CDR3 spans 12 amino acids. The CDR3: CSASGASYEQYF. CDR3 bases: TGCAGTGCTAGTGGGGCCAGCTACGAGCAGTACTTC.

This rearrangement joins TRBV7-9 to TRBJ1-5, with TRBD1 as a possible D gene (5 bases). The CDR3 spans 16 residues. Per the germline V gene, CDR1 is SEHNR and CDR2 is FQNEAQ (reference sequence). V was shortened by 2 bases and J by 1 base, with 12 bases between the two germline ends. The CDR3 spells CASSLSGQGSNQPQHF. In DNA, the CDR3 is TGTGCCAGCAGCTTAAGTGGGCAGGGAAGCAATCAGCCCCAGCATTTT.

The chain recombines TRBV5-1 with TRBJ2-3; TRBD2 might be the D (7 bases). Trimming shortened V by 0 bases and J by 4 bases, and 12 bases separated the two germline ends. This CDR3 region has 15 residues. In germline, CDR1 is SGHRS, CDR2 YFSETQ. CDR3 DNA sequence: TGCGCCAGCAGCTTGGAGGGGGGGGCGCCAGATACGCAGTATTTT. Translation: CASSLEGGAPDTQYF.

This clone came up a few times. The rearrangement uses TRBV27 and TRBJ1-5; tentatively, D is TRBD1 (5 bases). CDR3 length: 14 amino acids. Trimming pared 3 bases from V and 4 bases from J, leaving 10 bases between. CDR1 and CDR2 (germline): MNHEY, SMNVEV (reference sequence). The DNA for the CDR3 is TGTGCCAGCAGTTTTGGGGGGAAGAATCAGCCCCAGCATTTT. Translation: CASSFGGKNQPQHF.

The genes are TRBV5-5 and TRBJ1-5; D not resolved. The CDR3 length is 14 residues. Germline CDR1 is SGHKS and CDR2 is YYEKEE (reference sequence). V lost 0 bases and J 5 bases, leaving 9 bases between the germline ends. CDR3 loop: CASSLAGRDQPQHF. In DNA form, the CDR3 reads TGTGCCAGCAGCTTGGCCGGGAGGGATCAGCCCCAGCATTTT.

This chain links TRBV7-9 with TRBJ1-2; D unclear. There are 13 residues in the CDR3. Germline-derived CDR1 and CDR2 are SEHNR and FQNEAQ (reference sequence). Trimming pared 1 base from V and 3 bases from J, leaving 6 bases between. CDR3 sequence: CASSLDNDYGYTF. The CDR3 DNA reads TGTGCCAGCAGCTTAGACAATGACTATGGCTACACCTTC.

This clone is a singleton in its sample. DNA of the CDR3: TGTGCCAGCCTTGCCGGGTTGAACACTGAAGCTTTCTTT. It encodes CASLAGLNTEAFF. The genes are TRBV6-5 and TRBJ1-1; D gene unclear. The CDR3 runs to 13 residues. With 8 bases removed from V and 0 bases from J, the gap between germline ends came to 10 bases. Germline CDR1 is MNHEY and CDR2 is SVGAGI.

Here the CDR3 DNA reads TGTGCCAGCAGCGAGGGGGCCAGCACAGATACGCAGTATTTT. Translation: CASSEGASTDTQYF. J is TRBJ2-3 and V is TRBV28, with TRBD1 matching over 7 bases. Per the germline V gene, CDR1 is MDHEN and CDR2 is SYDVKM. CDR3 length: 14 residues. Germline trimming cut 6 bases from V and 0 bases from J; bases unmatched to any gene: 3.

The chain is built from TRBV24-1 and TRBJ1-1; D is unclear. Germline CDR1 and CDR2: KGHDR and SFDVKD. CDR3 length: 10 amino acids. Between the trimmed V and J ends, which lost 10 bases and 8 bases, there was a span of 10 bases. Here the CDR3 reads CATGGVEAFF. The CDR3 DNA sequence: TGTGCCACAGGTGGAGTGGAAGCTTTCTTT.

This chain joins TRBV11-2 and TRBJ1-6, with D possibly being TRBD1 (5 bases). Germline V gene data show CDR1 as SGHAT and CDR2 as FQNNGV. Between the trimmed V and J ends, which lost 5 bases and 10 bases, there was a span of 12 bases. The CDR3 length is 13 residues. DNA of the CDR3: TGTGCCAGCAGCGAGCGCGGGGGGTCACCCCTCCACTTT. It translates to CASSERGGSPLHF.

In regard to this clone: Germline and junction disagree at one end, which may indicate a read error. The rearrangement joins TRBV7-7 to TRBJ2-1; D call uncertain. This CDR3 has 14 residues. Germline values: CDR1 SSHAT, CDR2 FNYEAQ (reference sequence). DNA of the CDR3: TGTGCTAGCAGCTTAGATCGGGTGAGCGCCGAGCAGTTCTTC. It translates to CASSLDRVSAEQFF.

The genes are TRBV11-3 and TRBJ1-1, with D possibly TRBD1 on 5 matching bases. V was clipped by 5 bases and J by 1 base, with 14 bases between them. This CDR3 has 15 residues. The germline CDR1 and CDR2 sequences are SGHNT and YENEEA. The CDR3 region has the DNA TGTGCCAGCAGCCCCCTAGGGGTACGGAACACTGAAGCTTTCTTT. It specifies CASSPLGVRNTEAFF.

This clone was counted a single time. This chain connects TRBV5-1 to TRBJ2-5; a possible D gene is TRBD2 (5 bases). Per the germline V gene, CDR1 is SGHRS and CDR2 is YFSETQ. The CDR3 consists of 12 residues. The germline V and J ends were trimmed by 0 bases and 5 bases, with 5 bases remaining between them. The CDR3 bases are TGCGCCAGCAGCTTGGCGGGGGAGACCCAGTACTTC. Amino acid sequence: CASSLAGETQYF. The whole variable domain, remainder taken from reference TRBV5-1 and TRBJ2-5, is KAGVTQTPRYLIKTRGQQVTLSCSPISGHRSVSWYQQTPGQGLQFLFEYFSETQRNKGNFPGRFSGRQFSNSRSEMNVSTLELGDSALYLCASSLAGETQYFGPGTRLLVL.

The V call is TRBV28, the J call TRBJ2-5; D call uncertain. V lost 5 bases and J lost 4, with 8 bases in between. The germline CDR1 and CDR2 sequences are MDHEN and SYDVKM. The CDR3 sequence is 12 residues long. The CDR3 loop reads CASSIPRETQYF. CDR3 nucleotide sequence: TGTGCCAGCAGTATACCCAGAGAGACCCAGTACTTC.

The V call is TRBV19, the J call TRBJ1-4; D might be TRBD1 (6 bases). Per the germline V gene, CDR1 is LNHDA and CDR2 is SQIVND (reference sequence). The CDR3 spans 16 residues. The V end was cut by 1 base, the J end by 7 bases, with 16 bases between. CDR3 amino acids: CASSIGSGGRGEKLFF. CDR3 nucleotides: TGTGCCAGTAGTATAGGGTCGGGGGGCCGAGGTGAAAAACTGTTTTTT.

The chain has TRBV7-9 and TRBJ2-2, with 8 bases aligning to TRBD1. The germline gives CDR1 SEHNR, CDR2 FQNEAQ (reference sequence). CDR3 length equals 14 residues. V lost 3 bases to trimming and J lost 5 bases; unmatched junction nucleotides: 2. CDR3 protein: CASSFRTGTGELFF. CDR3 nucleotides: TGTGCCAGCAGCTTCCGGACAGGGACCGGGGAGCTGTTTTTT.

The J gene is TRBJ1-2, the V gene TRBV19; 7 nucleotides line up with TRBD1. Germline V gene data show CDR1 as LNHDA and CDR2 as SQIVND (reference sequence). The junction had 10 bases not matched to a gene; V was cut back by 5 bases and J by 4 bases. The CDR3 totals 15 residues. This chain's CDR3 is CASSHRQGGGYGYTF. The CDR3 DNA is TGTGCCAGTAGTCATCGACAGGGTGGGGGCTATGGCTACACCTTC.

The chain couples TRBV5-5 to TRBJ1-2; no clear D gene. The CDR3 loop spans 15 amino acids. Germline V gene data show CDR1 as SGHKS and CDR2 as YYEKEE (reference sequence). Trimming stripped 0 bases from V and 7 bases from J, with 16 bases between. CDR3 region: CASSLAPATGRGYTF. Here the CDR3 DNA reads TGTGCCAGCAGCTTGGCCCCGGCTACGGGTCGTGGCTACACCTTC.

J is TRBJ2-1 and V is TRBV30; 8 bases are shared with TRBD1. V lost 2 bases, J lost 9 bases, and 6 bases stayed unmatched. The CDR3 is 13 amino acids. Germline V gives CDR1 GTSNPN, CDR2 SVGIG (reference sequence). CDR3 coding DNA: TGTGCCTGGAGTTTACAGGGGGGCGGTGAGCAGTTCTTC. Translation: CAWSLQGGGEQFF. Combining the CDR3 with reference TRBV30 and TRBJ2-1 gives the whole variable domain SQTIHQWPATLVQPVGSPLSLECTVEGTSNPNLYWYRQAAGRGLQLLFYSVGIGQISSEVPQNLSASRPQDRQFILSSKKLLLSDSGFYLCAWSLQGGGEQFFGPGTRLTVL.

The gene calls are TRBV5-1 and TRBJ2-3; 12 positions agree with TRBD2. Germline trimming cut 0 bases from V and 4 bases from J; bases unmatched to any gene: 3. CDR3 length equals 16 residues. Germline CDR1 and CDR2: SGHRS and YFSETQ. CDR3 in amino acids: CASSLASGRAPDTQYF. CDR3 nucleotide sequence: TGCGCCAGCAGCTTGGCTAGCGGGAGGGCCCCAGATACGCAGTATTTT. Full variable domain (rest looked up from reference TRBV5-1 and TRBJ2-3): KAGVTQTPRYLIKTRGQQVTLSCSPISGHRSVSWYQQTPGQGLQFLFEYFSETQRNKGNFPGRFSGRQFSNSRSEMNVSTLELGDSALYLCASSLASGRAPDTQYFGPGTRLTVL.

The chain combines TRBV5-1 with TRBJ1-2, with TRBD1 as a possible D gene (6 bases). The CDR3 extends over 16 amino acids. V gave up 1 base and J gave up 0 bases, with 13 bases separating them. Germline loops: CDR1 SGHRS, CDR2 YFSETQ. The CDR3 spells CASSLTPGASNYGYTF. The CDR3, as DNA: TGCGCCAGCAGCTTGACCCCAGGGGCCTCTAACTATGGCTACACCTTC.

The table lists this clone with a count of one. The chain recombines TRBV19 with TRBJ2-2; 8 bases agree with TRBD2. Per the germline V gene, CDR1 is LNHDA and CDR2 is SQIVND (reference sequence). The CDR3 consists of 15 residues. V lost 3 bases, J lost 5 bases, and 5 bases stayed unmatched. The CDR3: CASSIRGGVTGELFF. CDR3 sequence (DNA): TGTGCCAGTAGTATCCGGGGGGGCGTGACCGGGGAGCTGTTTTTT.

The genes are TRBV19 and TRBJ1-2; D remains ambiguous. Germline values: CDR1 LNHDA, CDR2 SQIVND (reference sequence). The CDR3 consists of 14 residues. The germline V and J ends were trimmed by 6 bases and 0 bases, with 11 bases remaining between them. Here the CDR3 DNA reads TGTGCCAGTAGCAGCGGCGGCTCTAACTATGGCTACACCTTC. Its translation: CASSSGGSNYGYTF.

This sequence joins TRBV3-1 (or the pseudogene TRBV3-2) and TRBJ1-4; D perhaps matches TRBD1 (6 bases). Germline assignment: CDR1 LGHDT and CDR2 YNNKEL (reference sequence). The V and J ends lost 1 base and 4 bases respectively, with 13 bases between them. The CDR3 has 16 residues. The DNA of the CDR3 is TGTGCCAGCAGCCAAGCAACCCAGGGGAGTAATGAAAAACTGTTTTTT. Translation: CASSQATQGSNEKLFF.

The genes are TRBV4-2 and TRBJ1-2; TRBD1 is a possible D gene (5 bases). Trimming shortened V by 4 bases and J by 3 bases, and 15 bases separated the two germline ends. The CDR3 is made up of 15 amino acids. CDR1 is LGHNA, CDR2 YNFKEQ, per germline. The CDR3 DNA reads TGTGCCAGCAGCCCGCGGGGCGGGGAGGACTATGGCTACACCTTC. Amino acids: CASSPRGGEDYGYTF.

V is TRBV7-8 and J is TRBJ1-1, with TRBD1 as a possible D gene (6 bases). This CDR3 is built from 16 residues. Trimming stripped 1 base from V and 1 base from J, with 13 bases between. The germline gives CDR1 SGHVS, CDR2 FQNEAQ. Written as DNA, the CDR3 is TGTGCCAGCAGCTTAGTTGGTGGACAGACGAACACTGAAGCTTTCTTT. Its protein is CASSLVGGQTNTEAFF.

This chain uses TRBV10-3 with TRBJ2-7; D gene ambiguous. Trimming took off 7 bases at V and 0 bases at J, with 13 bases between the two ends. The CDR3 extends over 14 amino acids. CDR1 and CDR2 (germline): ENHRY, SYGVKD. The CDR3 DNA is TGTGCCATCAACCCAGGCCAGAGCTCCTACGAGCAGTACTTC. Translated, it gives CAINPGQSSYEQYF.

The rearrangement links TRBV7-2 to TRBJ2-2, with D perhaps TRBD2 (7 bases). V dropped 5 bases and J dropped 0 bases, with 13 bases sitting between them. CDR3 length: 16 amino acids. Looked up from germline, CDR1 is SGHTA and CDR2 is FQGNSA. CDR3 residues: CASSAQGGANTGELFF. DNA for the CDR3: TGTGCCAGCAGCGCACAGGGAGGGGCGAACACCGGGGAGCTGTTTTTT.

The V call is TRBV10-3, the J call TRBJ2-3; TRBD2 agrees at 10 bases. V shed 0 bases and J 11 bases; nucleotides not matched to a gene: 11. The CDR3 is 16 amino acids. From germline, CDR1 is ENHRY and CDR2 SYGVKD. The DNA for the CDR3 is TGTGCCATCAGTGAGTCACCTAGCGGGAGTCGGTGGGGGCAGTATTTT. As protein: CAISESPSGSRWGQYF.

The gene calls are TRBV4-3 and TRBJ2-1; 9 bases line up with TRBD2. Germline-derived CDR1 and CDR2 are LGHNA and YSLEER. The CDR3 has 16 amino acids. Losses at the gene ends were 1 base for V and 0 bases for J; bases not matched to a gene: 1. CDR3 loop: CASSQGGRASYNEQFF. The DNA for the CDR3 is TGCGCCAGCAGCCAAGGCGGGAGGGCCTCCTACAATGAGCAGTTCTTC.

This clone was observed a handful of times. The rearrangement joins TRBV28 to TRBJ1-1; D not resolved. CDR1 and CDR2 (germline): MDHEN, SYDVKM. The germline V and J ends were trimmed by 7 bases and 4 bases, with 7 bases remaining between them. The CDR3 runs to 11 residues. Here the CDR3 DNA reads TGTGCCAGCATTTCTCTCACTGAAGCTTTCTTT. Its translation: CASISLTEAFF.